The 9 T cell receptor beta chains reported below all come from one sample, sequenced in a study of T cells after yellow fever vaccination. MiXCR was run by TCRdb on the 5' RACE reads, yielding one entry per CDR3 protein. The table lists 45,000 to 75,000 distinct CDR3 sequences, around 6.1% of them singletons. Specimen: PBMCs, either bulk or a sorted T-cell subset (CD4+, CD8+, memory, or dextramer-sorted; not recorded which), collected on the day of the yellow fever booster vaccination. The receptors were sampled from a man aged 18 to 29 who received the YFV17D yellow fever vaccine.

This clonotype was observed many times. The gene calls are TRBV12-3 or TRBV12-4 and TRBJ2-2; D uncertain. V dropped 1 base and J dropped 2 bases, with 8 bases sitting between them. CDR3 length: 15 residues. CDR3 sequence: CASSLVQPNTGELFF. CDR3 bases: TGTGCCAGCAGTTTAGTACAACCAAACACCGGGGAGCTGTTTTTT.

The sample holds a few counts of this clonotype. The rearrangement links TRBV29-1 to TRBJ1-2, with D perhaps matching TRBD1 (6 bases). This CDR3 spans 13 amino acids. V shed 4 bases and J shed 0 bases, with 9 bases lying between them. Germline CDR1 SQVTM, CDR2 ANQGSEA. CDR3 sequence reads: CSVVGGPNYGYTF. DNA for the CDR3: TGCAGCGTTGTTGGGGGGCCTAACTATGGCTACACCTTC.

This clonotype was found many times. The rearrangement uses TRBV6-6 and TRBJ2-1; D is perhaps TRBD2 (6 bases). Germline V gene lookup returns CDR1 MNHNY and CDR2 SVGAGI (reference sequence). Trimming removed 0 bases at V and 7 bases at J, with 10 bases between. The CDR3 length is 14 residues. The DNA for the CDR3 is TGTGCCAGCAGTTACTCGGGGGGACCTAATGAGCAGTTCTTC. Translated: CASSYSGGPNEQFF.

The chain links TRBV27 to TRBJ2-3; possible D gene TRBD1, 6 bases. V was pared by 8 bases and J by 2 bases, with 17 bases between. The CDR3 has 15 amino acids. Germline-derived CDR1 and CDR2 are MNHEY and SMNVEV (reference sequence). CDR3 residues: CASAKGVLLTDTQYF. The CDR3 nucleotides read TGTGCCAGCGCGAAGGGGGTACTCCTCACAGATACGCAGTATTTT.

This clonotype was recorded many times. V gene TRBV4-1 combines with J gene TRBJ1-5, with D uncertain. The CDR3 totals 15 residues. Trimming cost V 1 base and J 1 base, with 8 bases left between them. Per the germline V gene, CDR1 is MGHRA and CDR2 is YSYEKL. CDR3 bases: TGCGCCAGCAGCCAAGTGTACGGCAGCAATCAGCCCCAGCATTTT. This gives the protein CASSQVYGSNQPQHF.

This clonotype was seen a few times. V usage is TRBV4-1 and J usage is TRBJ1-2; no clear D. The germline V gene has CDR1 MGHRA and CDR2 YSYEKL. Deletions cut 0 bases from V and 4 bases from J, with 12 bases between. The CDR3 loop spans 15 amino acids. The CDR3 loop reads CASSQESDSSYGYTF. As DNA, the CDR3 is TGCGCCAGCAGCCAAGAATCTGACTCGAGCTATGGCTACACCTTC.

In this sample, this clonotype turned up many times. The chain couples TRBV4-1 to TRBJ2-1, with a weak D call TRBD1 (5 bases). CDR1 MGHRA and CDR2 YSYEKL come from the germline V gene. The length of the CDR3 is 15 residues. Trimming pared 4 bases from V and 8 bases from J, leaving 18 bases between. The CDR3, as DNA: TGCGCCAGCAGCCCGGCAACCCTCAGCAGGGATGAGCAGTTCTTC. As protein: CASSPATLSRDEQFF.

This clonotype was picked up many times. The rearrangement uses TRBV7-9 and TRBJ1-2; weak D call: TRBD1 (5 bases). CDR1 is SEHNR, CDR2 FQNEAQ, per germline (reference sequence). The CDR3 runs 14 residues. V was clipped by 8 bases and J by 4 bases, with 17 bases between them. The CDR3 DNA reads TGTGCCAGCCCCTTAGAGGCAGGGAGCTATGGCTACACCTTC. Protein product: CASPLEAGSYGYTF.

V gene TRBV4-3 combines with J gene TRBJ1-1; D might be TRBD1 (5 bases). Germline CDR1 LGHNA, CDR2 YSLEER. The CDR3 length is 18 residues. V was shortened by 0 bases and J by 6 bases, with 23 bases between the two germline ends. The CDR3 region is CASSQDLSGTARGAEAFF. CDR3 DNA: TGCGCCAGCAGCCAAGATCTCTCGGGGACCGCCCGCGGGGCTGAAGCTTTCTTT.